The 30 T cell receptor beta chains below come from one sample, sequenced in a study of low-dose radiotherapy and immunotherapy resistance in tumors. First-strand cDNA relied on TRAV- and TRBV-specific primers spanning alpha and beta chains. Both a constant-region primer and a V-primer adapter served to amplify TCRs across 15 to 25 PCR cycles. TCRdb processed the reads anew with MiXCR; each CDR3 protein has one entry. The sample consists of about 39,000 distinct CDR3 sequences, roughly 28% of them appearing once. As to time point: before trial treatment. Source: PBMCs, taken before treatment. The receptors come from a male donor with gallbladder cancer.

In the case of this clonotype: Only one base separates this from a far larger clonotype, so it likely reflects a read error. The missing conserved phenylalanine or tryptophan at the end of this CDR3 makes a read error likely. This chain connects TRBV13 to TRBJ1-2; 9 positions match TRBD1. This CDR3 region has 14 residues. CDR1 PRHDT and CDR2 FYEKMQ come from the germline V gene (reference sequence). With 10 bases clipped from V and 4 bases from J, the junction kept 10 bases outside the gene matches. Here the CDR3 DNA reads TGTGCCACCACGACTACAGGGGGCGTCTATGGCTACACCTAC. It yields the protein CATTTTGGVYGYTY.

This clonotype was picked up a small number of times. J is TRBJ2-5 and V is TRBV10-1; D gene uncertain. The CDR3 has 14 residues. With 0 bases removed from V and 0 bases from J, the gap between germline ends came to 5 bases. Looked up from germline, CDR1 is WNHNN and CDR2 is SYGVQD (reference sequence). In nucleotides, the CDR3 is TGCGCCAGCAGTGAGTCGGGCAACCAAGAGACCCAGTACTTC. Its translation is CASSESGNQETQYF.

This clonotype was seen at least ten times. The CDR3 spells CASSQDGGYRSGANVLTF. In DNA, the CDR3 is TGTGCCAGCAGCCAAGATGGAGGGTACCGTTCCGGGGCCAACGTCCTGACTTTC. The genes are TRBV3-1 and TRBJ2-6, with a tentative D call TRBD2 (6 bases). V lost 0 bases and J lost 4, with 16 bases in between. The CDR3 is 18 residues long. Germline V gives CDR1 LGHDT, CDR2 YNNKEL (reference sequence).

As regards this clonotype: Its ends do not fully match the called genes, so a read error is possible. The chain has TRBV5-3 and TRBJ2-1, with TRBD2 matching 10 bases. TRBV5-3 is an ORF, with its function uncertain. The length of the CDR3 is 17 residues. The CDR3 sequence: CASSSLVLAGSYNEQFF. As DNA, the CDR3 is TGTGCCAGCAGCTCCCTGGTACTAGCGGGGTCCTACAATGAGCAGTTCTTC.

This clonotype was counted ten times or more. This chain connects TRBV14 to TRBJ2-7, with D tentatively TRBD2 (5 bases). The CDR3 covers 13 residues. Per the germline V gene, CDR1 is SGHDN and CDR2 is FVKESK. V was shortened by 1 base and J by 6 bases, with 10 bases between the two germline ends. The CDR3: CASSQGARGEQYF. The CDR3 DNA reads as TGTGCCAGCAGCCAAGGGGCCCGGGGCGAGCAGTACTTC.

The V and J genes are TRBV5-1 and TRBJ2-1, with 8 bases lining up with TRBD1. The CDR3 extends over 15 amino acids. The germline gives CDR1 SGHRS, CDR2 YFSETQ. V lost 4 bases to trimming and J lost 5 bases; unmatched junction nucleotides: 8. This chain's CDR3 is CASSGSGTGHNEQFF. The CDR3 DNA sequence: TGCGCCAGCAGCGGGTCGGGGACAGGACACAATGAGCAGTTCTTC.

The chain joins TRBV18 to TRBJ2-3; D is ambiguous. Looked up from germline, CDR1 is KGHSH and CDR2 is LQKENI. Trimming stripped 1 base from V and 6 bases from J, with 8 bases between. This CDR3 region has 13 residues. The CDR3: CASSPLSLDTQYF. The DNA of the CDR3 is TGTGCCAGCTCACCACTTAGCTTGGATACGCAGTATTTT.

This clonotype was picked up many times. The rearrangement uses TRBV6-5 and TRBJ2-1; 9 positions match TRBD1. The J segment lost 2 bases and the V segment lost 6 bases, leaving 5 bases of the junction unmatched. The CDR3 runs to 15 residues. Germline-derived CDR1 and CDR2 are MNHEY and SVGAGI. CDR3 amino acids: CASRKGQGTYNEQFF. The CDR3 DNA follows: TGTGCCAGCAGGAAGGGACAGGGAACCTACAATGAGCAGTTCTTC.

In this sample, this clonotype turned up a few times. The chain uses TRBV5-1 and TRBJ2-7; unclear D gene. The germline CDR1 and CDR2 sequences are SGHRS and YFSETQ. The length of the CDR3 is 14 residues. The V gene lost 3 bases and the J gene lost 3 bases, with 13 bases spanning the gap. The CDR3: CASSSEPTRYEQYF. In DNA form, the CDR3 reads TGCGCCAGCAGCTCTGAACCGACCCGCTACGAGCAGTACTTC.

By share, this clonotype ranks as medium-sized (0.01 to 0.1%). This chain links TRBV28 with TRBJ2-7, with 7 bases matching TRBD2. J gave up 2 bases and V 4 bases, and 11 bases lay outside the gene matches. Germline V gene sequence: CDR1 MDHEN, CDR2 SYDVKM. This CDR3 comprises 16 residues. The CDR3 reads CASSSPWGGAPYEQYF. For the CDR3, the DNA is TGTGCCAGCAGTTCCCCCTGGGGGGGAGCACCCTACGAGCAGTACTTC.

The rearrangement uses TRBV7-8 and TRBJ1-4; D is undetermined. The CDR3 sequence is 12 residues long. The V gene lost 5 bases and the J gene lost 4 bases, with 5 bases spanning the gap. Germline-derived CDR1 and CDR2 are SGHVS and FQNEAQ. This CDR3 is CASSPFNEKLFF. As DNA, the CDR3 is TGTGCCAGCAGCCCCTTTAATGAAAAACTGTTTTTT. Full variable domain (remainder filled in from reference TRBV7-8 and TRBJ1-4): GAGVSQSPRYKVAKRGQDVALRCDPISGHVSLFWYQQALGQGPEFLTYFQNEAQLDKSGLPSDRFFAERPEGSVSTLKIQRTQQEDSAVYLCASSPFNEKLFFGSGTQLSVL.

The chain has TRBV5-3 and TRBJ2-5; 7 nucleotides agree with TRBD1. TRBV5-3 is labeled an ORF, and its function is uncertain. The trim removed 8 bases at V and 2 bases at J, leaving 6 bases unmatched. The CDR3 has 13 residues. The CDR3 DNA is TGTGCCAGCACCCGGGGACAGCAAGAGACCCAGTACTTC. Its protein is CASTRGQQETQYF.

V usage is TRBV28 and J usage is TRBJ2-7, with 9 nucleotides matching TRBD2. Trimming at V came to 6 bases and at J to 0 bases, leaving 3 bases not matched to a gene. Germline-derived CDR1 and CDR2 are MDHEN and SYDVKM. The CDR3 length is 14 residues. The CDR3 nucleotides read TGTGCCAGCAGAAATAGCGGGAGCTCCTACGAGCAGTACTTC. It specifies CASRNSGSSYEQYF.

The chain combines TRBV2 with TRBJ2-7, with D tentatively TRBD1 (5 bases). The CDR3 is 13 residues long. The germline V and J ends were trimmed by 1 base and 2 bases, with 6 bases remaining between them. CDR1 and CDR2 (germline): SNHLY, FYNNEI. CDR3 residues: CASSEGGAYEQYF. CDR3 DNA sequence: TGTGCCAGCAGTGAAGGGGGCGCCTACGAGCAGTACTTC.

Of note for this clonotype: The CDR3 end shows no conserved phenylalanine or tryptophan, and so a read error is likely. The rearrangement links TRBV7-3 to TRBJ2-1; D might be TRBD2 (6 bases). In germline, CDR1 is SGHTA, CDR2 FQGTGA. CDR3 length equals 15 residues. The CDR3 DNA reads TGCGCCAGCAGCGCCGGCTGGGGGGTACTCAATGAGCAGTTCGTC. Translating it yields CASSAGWGVLNEQFV.

This rearrangement joins TRBV28 to TRBJ2-1; 7 nucleotides align to TRBD2. The ends lost 7 bases at V and 4 bases at J; junction bases unmatched: 16. The CDR3 is 17 residues long. CDR1 is MDHEN and CDR2 is SYDVKM in the germline V gene. The CDR3 region is CASIGTNWRGTYNEQFF. DNA for the CDR3: TGTGCCAGCATTGGGACTAACTGGCGGGGGACGTACAATGAGCAGTTCTTC.

This chain links TRBV20-1 with TRBJ2-2; 12 bases agree with TRBD1. The trim removed 6 bases at V and 4 bases at J, leaving 6 bases unmatched. The CDR3 spans 15 residues. Per germline, CDR1 DFQATT and CDR2 SNEGSKA (reference sequence). The CDR3 reads CSARDRGQSTGELFF. For the CDR3, the DNA is TGCAGTGCCAGGGACAGGGGGCAGAGCACCGGGGAGCTGTTTTTT.

The table lists this clonotype with many counts. The chain carries TRBV6-8 and TRBJ2-1; TRBD2 aligns across 9 bases. J gave up 0 bases and V 5 bases, and 5 bases lay outside the gene matches. In germline, CDR1 is MNHGY, CDR2 SAAAGT. The CDR3 spans 16 residues. The CDR3 nucleotides read TGTGCCAGCAGTACTAGCGGGTCAAGCTCCTACAATGAGCAGTTCTTC. Translating it yields CASSTSGSSSYNEQFF.

At least ten counts were recorded for this clonotype. The rearrangement links TRBV5-1 to TRBJ2-1; TRBD2 matches 7 bases. After removal of 5 bases from V and 4 bases from J, the junction contained 6 bases not matched to a gene. This CDR3 has 14 residues. CDR1 SGHRS and CDR2 YFSETQ come from the germline V gene. CDR3 sequence (DNA): TGCGCCAGCAGGGGAACTAGCGCTTACAATGAGCAGTTCTTC. Protein sequence: CASRGTSAYNEQFF.

The chain carries TRBV18 and TRBJ1-2; D is possibly TRBD1 (5 bases). Trimming took 0 bases from V and 6 from J, leaving 8 bases between them. The germline CDR1 and CDR2 sequences are KGHSH and LQKENI. The CDR3 has 13 amino acids. CDR3 nucleotide sequence: TGTGCCAGCTCACCACCAGGGGCAGATGGCTACACCTTC. Encoded protein: CASSPPGADGYTF. Based on the CDR3 plus reference TRBV18 and TRBJ1-2, the full variable domain is NAGVMQNPRHLVRRRGQEARLRCSPMKGHSHVYWYRQLPEEGLKFMVYLQKENIIDESGMPKERFSAEFPKEGPSILRIQQVVRGDSAAYFCASSPPGADGYTFGSGTRLTVV.

As to this clonotype: This likely reflects a read error, since a far larger clone is one base away. The V and J genes are TRBV7-2 and TRBJ1-5, with 10 bases lining up with TRBD1. The CDR3 runs 17 residues. CDR1 SGHTA and CDR2 FQGNSA come from the germline V gene. Germline trimming cut 9 bases from V and 2 bases from J; bases unmatched to any gene: 13. This CDR3 is CASCAGTGDLGNQPQHF. CDR3 DNA: TGTGCCAGTTGTGCCGGGACAGGGGATCTTGGCAATCAGCCCCAGCATTTT.

This clonotype was observed a few times. The chain carries TRBV7-2 and TRBJ1-2; D gene unclear. This CDR3 has 14 amino acids. CDR1 is SGHTA, CDR2 FQGNSA, per germline. V was trimmed by 1 base and J by 4 bases, leaving 10 bases between them. CDR3 DNA sequence: TGTGCCAGCAGCTTAGGGGTACAGTTCTATGGCTACACCTTC. Translation gives CASSLGVQFYGYTF.

The sample holds many counts of this clonotype. V gene TRBV5-1 combines with J gene TRBJ2-4, with TRBD1 identical over 9 bases. Germline CDR1 is SGHRS and CDR2 is YFSETQ. The ends lost 0 bases at V and 8 bases at J; junction bases unmatched: 6. The CDR3 covers 15 residues. CDR3 nucleotides: TGCGCCAGCAGCTTGGAAGGACAGGGGATGGACATTCAGTACTTC. Its translation: CASSLEGQGMDIQYF.

The V gene is TRBV5-1, the J gene TRBJ2-3, with TRBD2 matching 7 bases. The germline V gene encodes CDR1 SGHRS and CDR2 YFSETQ. V lost 0 bases and J lost 4; bases outside the gene matches: 5. This CDR3 has 15 residues. The DNA of the CDR3 is TGCGCCAGCAGCTTGGGGACTAGTACGTCAGATACGCAGTATTTT. Residues: CASSLGTSTSDTQYF.

This sequence joins TRBV18 and TRBJ2-3; D gene unclear. The germline V gene has CDR1 KGHSH and CDR2 LQKENI. The length of the CDR3 is 16 residues. With 1 base removed from V and 0 bases from J, the gap between germline ends came to 11 bases. The CDR3 coding sequence is TGTGCCAGCTCACCACTAAGCGCGGCTAGCACAGATACGCAGTATTTT. Translating it yields CASSPLSAASTDTQYF. The full variable domain, completed using reference TRBV18 and TRBJ2-3, is NAGVMQNPRHLVRRRGQEARLRCSPMKGHSHVYWYRQLPEEGLKFMVYLQKENIIDESGMPKERFSAEFPKEGPSILRIQQVVRGDSAAYFCASSPLSAASTDTQYFGPGTRLTVL.

This clonotype has ten or more counts. The chain joins TRBV7-8 to TRBJ1-1; D may be TRBD1 (6 bases). V lost 3 bases to trimming and J lost 0 bases, with 14 bases between them. Germline V gene data show CDR1 as SGHVS and CDR2 as FQNEAQ. The CDR3 runs to 16 residues. The chain's CDR3 is CASSFSGTGMNTEAFF. The CDR3 DNA is TGTGCCAGCAGCTTCTCCGGCACAGGGATGAACACTGAAGCTTTCTTT.

V usage is TRBV12-3 or TRBV12-4 and J usage is TRBJ2-7; D is unresolved. The CDR3 totals 12 residues. With 2 bases removed from V and 3 bases from J, the gap between germline ends came to 5 bases. The CDR3 DNA reads TGTGCCAGCAGTTTATCGGGCTACGAGCAGTACTTC. Residues: CASSLSGYEQYF.

This clonotype has just a few counts. The chain combines TRBV7-2 with TRBJ1-1; D might be TRBD1 (6 bases). The V end lost 5 bases, the J end lost 10 bases, and 14 bases lay between the germline ends. The CDR3 extends over 12 amino acids. CDR1 and CDR2 (germline): SGHTA, FQGNSA. The CDR3: CASSLNREPAFF. Here the CDR3 DNA reads TGTGCCAGCAGCCTAAACAGGGAGCCAGCTTTCTTT.

In its sample, this clonotype was seen many times. The chain combines TRBV18 with TRBJ2-5; maybe TRBD1 (5 bases). Germline V CDR1 and CDR2: KGHSH, LQKENI. There are 16 residues in the CDR3. Trimming shortened V by 4 bases and J by 1 base, and 16 bases separated the two germline ends. The CDR3, as DNA: TGTGCCAGCTCACAAACATTTCCAGGGCTCCAAGAGACCCAGTACTTC. It codes for CASSQTFPGLQETQYF.

This clonotype was seen repeatedly, ten times or more. V is TRBV29-1 and J is TRBJ1-3; the D gene is possibly TRBD1 (5 bases). CDR3 length: 14 residues. V lost 1 base and J lost 4, with 11 bases in between. Looked up from germline, CDR1 is SQVTM and CDR2 is ANQGSEA. The CDR3 protein is CSVEVPQGGNTIYF. CDR3 coding DNA: TGCAGCGTTGAAGTACCCCAGGGAGGAAACACCATATATTTT. Full variable domain (outside the CDR3, taken from reference TRBV29-1 and TRBJ1-3): SAVISQKPSRDICQRGTSLTIQCQVDSQVTMMFWYRQQPGQSLTLIATANQGSEATYESGFVIDKFPISRPNLTFSTLTVSNMSPEDSSIYLCSVEVPQGGNTIYFGEGSWLTVV.